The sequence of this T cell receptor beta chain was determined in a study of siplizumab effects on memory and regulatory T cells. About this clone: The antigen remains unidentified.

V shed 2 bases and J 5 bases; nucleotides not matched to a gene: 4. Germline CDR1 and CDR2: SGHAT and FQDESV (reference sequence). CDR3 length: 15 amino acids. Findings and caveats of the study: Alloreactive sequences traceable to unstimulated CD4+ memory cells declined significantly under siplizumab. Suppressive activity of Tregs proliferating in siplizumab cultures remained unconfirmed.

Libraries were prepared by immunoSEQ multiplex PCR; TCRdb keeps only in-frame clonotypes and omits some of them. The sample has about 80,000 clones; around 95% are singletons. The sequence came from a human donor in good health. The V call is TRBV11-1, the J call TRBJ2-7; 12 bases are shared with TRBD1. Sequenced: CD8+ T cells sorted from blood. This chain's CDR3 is CASSLPGTGGDEQYF. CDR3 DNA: TGTGCCAGCAGCTTACCCGGGACAGGGGGCGACGAGCAGTACTTC.